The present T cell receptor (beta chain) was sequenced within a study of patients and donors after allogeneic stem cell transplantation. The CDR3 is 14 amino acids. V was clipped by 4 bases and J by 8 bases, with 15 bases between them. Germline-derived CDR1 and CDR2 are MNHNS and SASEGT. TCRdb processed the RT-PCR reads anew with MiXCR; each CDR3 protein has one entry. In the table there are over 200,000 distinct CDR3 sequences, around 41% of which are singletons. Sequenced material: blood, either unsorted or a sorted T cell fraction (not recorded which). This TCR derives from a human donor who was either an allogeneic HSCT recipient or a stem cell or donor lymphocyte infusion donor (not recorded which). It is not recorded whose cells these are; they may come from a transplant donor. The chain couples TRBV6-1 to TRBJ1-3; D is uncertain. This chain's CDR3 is CASSVALGVDTIYF. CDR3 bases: TGTGCCAGCAGTGTAGCCCTTGGAGTGGACACCATATATTTT.